A selection of T cell receptor beta chains follows, all from one sample in a study of T cells after posttransplantation cyclophosphamide. Clones were sequenced by immunoSEQ multiplex PCR, and TCRdb holds only the in-frame ones, with some missing. Observed in the sample are 30,000 to 45,000 clones, none of them singletons. The sequenced sample consisted of PBMCs. Source of these receptors: a girl aged 5-17 years in good health, CMV-negative, and a related stem cell transplant donor. Each CDR3 is given with its conserved first and last residue. D genes are given only for firm matches. Size tells how often a clone was seen (once, few, many) or the class of an expanded clone, and some rows leave it out.

many	NA	TRBV2	TRBJ2-2	TGTGCCAGCATCAACAGAAACACCGGGGAGCTGTTTTTT	CASINRNTGELFF
few	NA	TRBV5-1	TRBJ1-2	TGCGCCAGCAGCTTGGAGCAGGGAGGGGATGGCTACACCTTC	CASSLEQGGDGYTF
many	NA	TRBV28	TRBJ1-3	TGTGCCAGCAGTGTCGGCGGGGCGGGCTCTGGAAACACCATATATTTT	CASSVGGAGSGNTIYF
few	NA	TRBV5-6	TRBJ2-7	TGTGCCAGCAGCGCCGAAACAGGGCTGGTAGCCTACGAGCAGTACTTC	CASSAETGLVAYEQYF
many	NA	TRBV4-1	TRBJ2-7	TGCGCCAGCAGCCAATTAACCACAGGTTCCTACGAGCAGTACTTC	CASSQLTTGSYEQYF
few	TRBD1	TRBV29-1	TRBJ2-1	TGCAGCGCGGATACAGGGGCATCCTACAATGAGCAGTTCTTC	CSADTGASYNEQFF
NA	NA	TRBV7-2	TRBJ2-5	TGTGCCAGCAGGGTCGGCGGGGATCTCTTGGTCCAGTACTTC	CASRVGGDLLVQYF
many	TRBD1	TRBV19	TRBJ1-5	TGTGCCAGTAGGAAGGGACAGCTCTCTGGGGAGCCCCAGCATTTT	CASRKGQLSGEPQHF
few	NA	TRBV12-5	TRBJ1-5	TGTGCTAGTGGTTTGTCGGGCAATCAGCCCCAGCATTTT	CASGLSGNQPQHF
many	NA	TRBV7-9	TRBJ1-2	TGTGCCAGCAGCTTAAGACGTGGAGGGCGCTTCTATGGCTACACCTTC	CASSLRRGGRFYGYTF
NA	NA	TRBV29-1	TRBJ1-3	TGCAGCGTTGCCCTGGCTTCCTCTGCGACAGGAAACACCATATATTTT	CSVALASSATGNTIYF
many	NA	TRBV15	TRBJ2-1	TGTGCCACCAGAGGAGGGGGCGGCTATGAGCAGTTCTTC	CATRGGGGYEQFF
NA	TRBD1	TRBV30	TRBJ2-2	TGTGCCTGGGACAGGGGAGAGGGCACCGGGGAGCTGTTTTTT	CAWDRGEGTGELFF
NA	TRBD2	TRBV9	TRBJ2-5	TGTGCCAGCAGCGTAGGGGGTAGCGGGACCCAAGAGACCCAGTACTTC	CASSVGGSGTQETQYF
many	TRBD2	TRBV4-1	TRBJ2-1	TGCGCCAGCAGCCGGCAACCGGGACTAGCGGGGCCGGGCGGTGAGCAGTTCTTC	CASSRQPGLAGPGGEQFF
many	NA	TRBV13	TRBJ1-4	TGTGCCAGCGGACTGCGGAGAAATGAAAAACTGTTTTTT	CASGLRRNEKLFF
few	NA	TRBV2	TRBJ2-7	TGTGCCAGCAGTGACAGTCACTCCTACGAGCAGTACTTC	CASSDSHSYEQYF
many	TRBD1	TRBV9	TRBJ2-7	TGTGCCAGCAGCGCCGGACAGGTTTCCTACGAGCAGTACTTC	CASSAGQVSYEQYF
few	NA	TRBV28	TRBJ2-2	TGTGCCAGCAGTTTTCCAGGGGCTAGCGGGAACACCGGGGAGCTGTTTTTT	CASSFPGASGNTGELFF
few	NA	TRBV29-1	TRBJ2-1	TGCAGCGTTGCTTCGAGCGCCCTGAAGGATGAGCAGTTCTTC	CSVASSALKDEQFF
many	TRBD1	TRBV5-1	TRBJ2-2	TGCGCCAGCAGCTTGCGGACAGGGGAAGACGGGGAGCTGTTTTTT	CASSLRTGEDGELFF
few	NA	TRBV5-5	TRBJ1-4	TGTGCCAGCAGCTTGGAACCGCAGGGGAATCCTGTTGAAAAACTGTTTTTT	CASSLEPQGNPVEKLFF
many	NA	TRBV9	TRBJ1-1	TGTGCCAGCAGCGTCAGGGACACTGAAGCTTTCTTT	CASSVRDTEAFF
many	TRBD1	TRBV19	TRBJ1-2	TGTGCCAGTTCCGGGACAGGGGTCGCTGGCTACACCTTC	CASSGTGVAGYTF
many	NA	TRBV27	TRBJ2-7	TGTGCCAGCAGTGGGGGCCCGGGCTCCTACGAGCAGTACTTC	CASSGGPGSYEQYF
NA	NA	TRBV15	TRBJ2-2	TGTGCCACCAGCTTGCCAGGCGGGGAGCTGTTTTTT	CATSLPGGELFF
many	TRBD1	TRBV27	TRBJ1-4	TGTGCCAGCAGTTCAGCACAGGGGCCCAGGGAAAAACTGTTTTTT	CASSSAQGPREKLFF
NA	TRBD1	TRBV5-1	TRBJ2-1	TGCGCCAGCAGCGGGTGGACAGGCACCTTATCCTACAATGAGCAGTTCTTC	CASSGWTGTLSYNEQFF
few	NA	TRBV30	TRBJ1-2	TGTGCCTGGAGCCCCTGGGCCAGGGAAGGCTACACCTTC	CAWSPWAREGYTF
NA	NA	TRBV7-3	TRBJ2-1	TGTGCCAGCAGCTTAAACCCCCCCCGGGACAACAATGAGCAGTTCTTC	CASSLNPPRDNNEQFF
NA	NA	TRBV28	TRBJ1-3	TGTGCCAGCAGGGACCTACAGGTTTACTCTGGAAACACCATATATTTT	CASRDLQVYSGNTIYF
many	TRBD1	TRBV2	TRBJ1-2	TGTGCCAGCAGTTGGGACAGGGCAGACTATGGCTACACCTTC	CASSWDRADYGYTF
NA	NA	TRBV12-2	TRBJ1-4	TGTGCAAGTCGCTTTGTTCGACAGGCTTCTGAAAAACTGTTTTTT	CASRFVRQASEKLFF